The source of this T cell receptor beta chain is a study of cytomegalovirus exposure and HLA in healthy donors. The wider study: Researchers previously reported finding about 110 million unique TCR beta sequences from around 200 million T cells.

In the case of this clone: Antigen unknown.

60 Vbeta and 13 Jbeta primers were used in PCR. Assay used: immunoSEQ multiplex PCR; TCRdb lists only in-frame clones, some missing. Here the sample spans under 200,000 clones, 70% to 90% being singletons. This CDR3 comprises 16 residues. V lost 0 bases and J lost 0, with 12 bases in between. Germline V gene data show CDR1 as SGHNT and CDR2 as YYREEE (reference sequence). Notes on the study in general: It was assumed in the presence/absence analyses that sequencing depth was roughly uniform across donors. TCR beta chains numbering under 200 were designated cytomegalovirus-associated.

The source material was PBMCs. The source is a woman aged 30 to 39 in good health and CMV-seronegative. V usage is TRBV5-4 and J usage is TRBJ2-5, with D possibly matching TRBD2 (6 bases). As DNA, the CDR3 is TGTGCCAGCAGCTTGGGGGTGCGGGGCCACCAAGAGACCCAGTACTTC. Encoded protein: CASSLGVRGHQETQYF.